This T cell receptor (beta chain) emerged from a study of blood T cell repertoires in COVID-19. Study-level information: PBMCs, B-cell-depleted T cells, or T cells were the source of the cDNA or gDNA that made up the material.

Measured with immunoSEQ multiplex PCR; TCRdb has only the in-frame clones, and not every one. The sample lists more than 200,000 clones; around 85% were seen once. Germline lookup yields CDR1 MDHEN and CDR2 SYDVKM. The CDR3 covers 12 residues. V was trimmed by 2 bases and J by 10 bases, leaving 9 bases between them. The sample taken for sequencing was peripheral blood. V gene TRBV28 combines with J gene TRBJ2-1; weak D call: TRBD1 (5 bases). This TCR derives from a woman between 50 and 59 years old with acute or convalescent COVID-19. CDR3 sequence reads: CASSLAGIEQFF. In DNA, the CDR3 is TGTGCCAGCAGTTTAGCAGGGATCGAGCAGTTCTTC.